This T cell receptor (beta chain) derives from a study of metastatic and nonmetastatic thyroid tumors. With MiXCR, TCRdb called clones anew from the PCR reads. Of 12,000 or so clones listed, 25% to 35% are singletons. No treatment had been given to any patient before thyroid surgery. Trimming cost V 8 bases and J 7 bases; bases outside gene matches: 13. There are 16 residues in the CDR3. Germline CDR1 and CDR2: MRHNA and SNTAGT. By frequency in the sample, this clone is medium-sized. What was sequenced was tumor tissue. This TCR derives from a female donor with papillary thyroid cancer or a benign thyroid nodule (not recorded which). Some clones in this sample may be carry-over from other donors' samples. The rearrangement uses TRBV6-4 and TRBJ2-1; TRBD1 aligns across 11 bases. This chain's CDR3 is CASGLTRGQGVNEQFF. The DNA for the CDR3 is TGTGCCAGCGGATTAACTAGGGGACAGGGGGTAAATGAGCAGTTCTTC.